This record covers a single TCR beta chain. The table lists this clonotype with many counts. Its target antigen remains unknown. Per-nucleotide qualities are absent, and no much larger clonotype sits a single base away. What the treatment or condition label conveys for this sample: live attenuated yellow fever vaccine strain. A standard Ficoll-Paque protocol was used to isolate PBMCs from peripheral blood. Dynabeads CD4 and CD8 positive selection kits were used to isolate the CD4 and CD8 T-cell fractions. TriZol was used to extract RNA from bulk PBMCs, from CD4 and CD8 fractions, and from dextramer-positive and dextramer-negative fractions. This sample is drawn from a study of T cells after yellow fever vaccination (dated by TCRdb to the late 2010s). Turning to the overall study: The SMART-Seq v4 Ultra Low Input RNA kit was used to prepare libraries from fractions with low cell numbers. To track T-cell clones before and after primary and booster YFV17D yellow fever vaccination, bulk TCR alpha and beta repertoires were sequenced longitudinally. The cohort comprised two healthy male donors, one aged 18 to 30 and one aged 30 to 39 years. Bulk PBMC replicates and cell subsets were isolated from blood drawn at multiple timepoints before and after both primary and secondary immunization.

The V end gives up 2 bases and the J end 7 bases, leaving 4 bases in the junction not matched to a gene. From the germline V gene, CDR1 is SGHTA and CDR2 is FQGTGA. Reading from cysteine to phenylalanine, the CDR3 counts 15 amino acids. The read is trimmed to its CDR3 DNA, 45 bases read in frame from base 1. The full study reports these points: A small share of clonotypes occurred in both CD4 and CD8 compartments, likely arising from convergent recombination. Only two donors were included in the study, so the extent to which the findings can be generalized is limited. Computational filtering was required because FACS-sorted repertoires could contain abundant contaminating clonotypes from the bulk population. After the booster, most of the clones that had expanded following primary vaccination were detected again (about 95% of CD4 and 85% to 90% of CD8), which suggests that memory was broadly maintained. Compared with the primary T-cell response, the secondary T-cell response was weaker but faster, peaking on day 5 rather than day 15.

Synthesis of TCR cDNA relied on 5'RACE template switching, a step that introduced a universal primer site along with unique molecular identifiers. Priming for cDNA synthesis came from both the TCR alpha and TCR beta constant segments. Libraries were amplified in two PCR steps, with sample barcodes and sequencing adapters added in the second step. Sequencing of libraries was performed on Illumina HiSeq 2500 (2x100 bp) or NovaSeq (2x150 bp). Under the source paper's analysis protocol: Reads were demultiplexed and collapsed into UMI consensus sequences with MIGEC, and V(D)J alignment was performed with MiXCR. Clonotypes responding to the vaccine were identified with edgeR on replicate PBMC samples, with the criteria of FDR below 0.01 and a log2 fold change above 5 up to day 15. Each bulk clonotype was labeled CD4 or CD8 based on which sequenced repertoire, CD4 or CD8, contained the clonotype at higher abundance. TCRdb handled the public reads itself, with Q25 trimming in fastp and clone calling in MiXCR, and kept productive beta chains. Here each entry gathers all rows of one CDR3 protein and keeps the most common genes and DNA. These V and J calls originate from TCRdb's pipeline instead of the authors' own analysis. The table for this sample lists tens of thousands of distinct CDR3 sequences; approximately 6.2% of them were counted only once. The ten largest clones represent roughly 2.3% of the sample.

The receptor comes from a man aged 18 to 29 who received the YFV17D yellow fever vaccine. Recombination joined TRBV7-3 with TRBJ2-1, with 11 bases in between that match TRBD1. The source material was CD4+ T cells sorted from PBMCs, sampled more than 13 days after the first yellow fever vaccination. The nucleotides are TGTGCCAGCAGCTTAGGTGGACAGGGGGCAAATGAGCAGTTCTTC. This is translated as CASSLGGQGANEQFF.